The 5 T cell receptor beta chains below all came from one sample that was sequenced in a study of blood T cell repertoires in COVID-19 (dated by TCRdb to about 2020). Library creation used the immunoSEQ multiplex PCR assay. TCRdb limited this immuneACCESS table to in-frame rearrangements with V and J called. A share of clones is missing; checked studies link under half to unresolved V genes, and the rest is unexplained. The sample data list approximately 63,000 clones, and 75% to 80% of these were observed just once. About 50% of the sample goes to the ten largest clones. The source material was peripheral blood. These receptor sequences come from a woman at least 80 years old with acute or convalescent COVID-19.

This rearrangement joins TRBV5-4 to TRBJ2-5; weak D call: TRBD1 (7 bases). CDR1 SGHNT and CDR2 YYREEE come from the germline V gene (reference sequence). This CDR3 is 14 amino acids long. V was shortened by 9 bases and J by 1 base, with 16 bases between the two germline ends. CDR3 loop: CAMAAGGTQETQYF. The CDR3, as DNA: TGTGCCATGGCGGCAGGGGGGACCCAAGAGACCCAGTACTTC.

This CDR3 is CASSPVLGRTDTQYF. The DNA of the CDR3 is TGTGCCAGCAGCCCAGTCCTCGGGAGAACAGATACGCAGTATTTT. The chain combines TRBV7-2 with TRBJ2-3; a possible D gene is TRBD2 (6 bases). Germline-derived CDR1 and CDR2 are SGHTA and FQGNSA. V was clipped by 5 bases and J by 3 bases, with 15 bases between them. The CDR3 loop spans 15 amino acids.

This clone appeared a few times. The chain employs TRBV7-2 and TRBJ1-1; D is uncertain. V gave up 1 base and J gave up 4 bases, with 7 bases separating them. Germline assignment: CDR1 SGHTA and CDR2 FQGNSA. This CDR3 region has 13 residues. The CDR3 loop is CASSLGQATEAFF. The CDR3 region has the DNA TGTGCCAGCAGCTTAGGGCAGGCCACTGAAGCTTTCTTT.

This chain joins TRBV28 and TRBJ1-2; a weak D match, TRBD1 (6 bases). The CDR3 covers 15 residues. Germline V lookup: CDR1 MDHEN, CDR2 SYDVKM. With 6 bases removed from V and 4 bases from J, the gap between germline ends came to 18 bases. The CDR3 region is CASRGFDRYSYGYTF. The DNA of the CDR3 is TGTGCCAGCAGAGGGTTTGACAGGTACTCCTATGGCTACACCTTC.

The chain recombines TRBV6-2 or TRBV6-3 with TRBJ2-1, with D hard to call. Trimming shortened V by 0 bases and J by 12 bases, and 15 bases separated the two germline ends. Per the germline V gene, CDR1 is MNHEY and CDR2 is SVGEGT. CDR3 length: 14 amino acids. CDR3 bases: TGTGCCAGCAGTTACTCGAGCAGTGGGCAACCGCAGTTCTTC. The encoded protein is CASSYSSSGQPQFF.